This T cell receptor beta chain derives from a study of beta chain features in type 1 diabetes. Across the study: Healthy donors resembled patients in age, gender and cell yields. Study-wide results and caveats: People with Type 1 diabetes carried modestly yet significantly shorter TCRB CDR3s in all four CD4+ subsets.

Isolated RNA was reverse transcribed in full, so expressed TCRB transcripts were sequenced. Profiling relied on immunoSEQ multiplex PCR, and the TCRdb table lists in-frame clones only, not all of them. The sample lists some 300,000 clones; about 8% were seen once. This clone was counted many times. The antigen is undetermined. Distinct nucleotide sequences in the sample also encode this CDR3. CDR1 MDHEN and CDR2 SYDVKM come from the germline V gene. This CDR3 is built from 13 residues. V gave up 6 bases and J gave up 6 bases; unmatched junction bases: 2. The authors obtained over 98% purity in all sorted populations.

The genes are TRBV28 and TRBJ1-6, with TRBD1 matching 7 bases. Material: central memory CD4+ T cells from blood. The receptor comes from a woman between 18 and 30 years old in good health. The CDR3 nucleotides read TGTGCCAGCAGCCGGGACAGTAATTCACCCCTCCACTTT. Translating it yields CASSRDSNSPLHF.